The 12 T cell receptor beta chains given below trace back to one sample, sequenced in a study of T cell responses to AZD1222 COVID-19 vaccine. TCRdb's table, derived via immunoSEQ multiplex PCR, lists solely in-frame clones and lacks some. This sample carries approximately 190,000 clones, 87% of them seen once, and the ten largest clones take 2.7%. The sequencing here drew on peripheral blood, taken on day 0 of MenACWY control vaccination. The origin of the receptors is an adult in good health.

The CDR3 sequence is CAWSTGLSYNEQFF. The CDR3 nucleotides are TGTGCCTGGAGTACAGGGCTGTCTTACAATGAGCAGTTCTTC. The chain links TRBV30 to TRBJ2-1; TRBD1 might be the D (6 bases). There are 14 residues in the CDR3. Deletions cut 2 bases from V and 4 bases from J, with 12 bases between. Looked up from germline, CDR1 is GTSNPN and CDR2 is SVGIG (reference sequence).

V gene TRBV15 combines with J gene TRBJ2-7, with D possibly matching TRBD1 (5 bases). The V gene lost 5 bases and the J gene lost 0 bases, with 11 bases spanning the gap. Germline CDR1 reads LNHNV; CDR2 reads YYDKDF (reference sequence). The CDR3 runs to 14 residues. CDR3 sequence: CATSPTGSSYEQYF. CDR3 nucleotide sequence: TGTGCCACCAGCCCAACAGGTAGCTCCTACGAGCAGTACTTC.

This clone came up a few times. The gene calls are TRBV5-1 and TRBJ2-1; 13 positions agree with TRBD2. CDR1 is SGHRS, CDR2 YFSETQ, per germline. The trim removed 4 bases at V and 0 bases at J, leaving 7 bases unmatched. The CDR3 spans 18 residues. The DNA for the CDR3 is TGCGCCAGCAGCAAGGGGACTAGCGGGGTGAGCTCCTACAATGAGCAGTTCTTC. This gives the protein CASSKGTSGVSSYNEQFF.

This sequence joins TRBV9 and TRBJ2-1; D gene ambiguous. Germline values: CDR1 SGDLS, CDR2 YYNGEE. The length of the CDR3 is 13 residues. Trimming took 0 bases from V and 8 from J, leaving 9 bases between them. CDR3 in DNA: TGTGCCAGCAGCGTAGATCGGGCGGATGAGCAGTTCTTC. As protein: CASSVDRADEQFF.

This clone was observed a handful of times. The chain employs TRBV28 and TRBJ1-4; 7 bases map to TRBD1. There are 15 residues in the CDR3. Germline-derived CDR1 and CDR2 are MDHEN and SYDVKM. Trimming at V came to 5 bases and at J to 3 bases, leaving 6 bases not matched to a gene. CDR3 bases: TGTGCCAGCAGTCGACAGGGTTCGTCTAATGAAAAACTGTTTTTT. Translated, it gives CASSRQGSSNEKLFF.

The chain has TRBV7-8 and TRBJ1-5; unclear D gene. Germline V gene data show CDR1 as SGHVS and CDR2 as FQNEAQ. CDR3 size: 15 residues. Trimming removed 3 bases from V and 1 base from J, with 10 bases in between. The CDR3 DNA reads TGTGCCAGCAGCTTCAGTCGTGGGAGCAATCAGCCCCAGCATTTT. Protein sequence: CASSFSRGSNQPQHF.

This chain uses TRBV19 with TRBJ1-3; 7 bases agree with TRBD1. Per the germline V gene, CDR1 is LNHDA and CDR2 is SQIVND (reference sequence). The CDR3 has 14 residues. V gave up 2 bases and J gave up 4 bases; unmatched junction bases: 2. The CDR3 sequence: CASSIYRGGNTIYF. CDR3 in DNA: TGTGCCAGTAGTATATACAGGGGCGGAAACACCATATATTTT.

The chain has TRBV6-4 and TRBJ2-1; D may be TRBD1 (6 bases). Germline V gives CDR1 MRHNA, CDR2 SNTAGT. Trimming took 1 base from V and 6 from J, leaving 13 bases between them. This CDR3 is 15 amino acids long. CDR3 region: CASSDFPAGANEQFF. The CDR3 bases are TGTGCCAGCAGTGACTTCCCTGCAGGGGCCAATGAGCAGTTCTTC.

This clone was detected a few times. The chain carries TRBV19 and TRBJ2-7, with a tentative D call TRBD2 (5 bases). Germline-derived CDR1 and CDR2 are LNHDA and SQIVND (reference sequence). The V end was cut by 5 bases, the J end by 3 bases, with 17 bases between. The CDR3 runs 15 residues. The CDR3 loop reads CASSAGDSSLYEQYF. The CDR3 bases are TGTGCCAGTAGTGCCGGGGATTCGTCCCTCTACGAGCAGTACTTC.

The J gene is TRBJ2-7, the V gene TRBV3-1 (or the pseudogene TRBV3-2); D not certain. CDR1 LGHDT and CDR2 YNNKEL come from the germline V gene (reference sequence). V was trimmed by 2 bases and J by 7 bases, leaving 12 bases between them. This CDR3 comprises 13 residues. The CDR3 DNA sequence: TGTGCCAGCAGCCAAACGCTGGGTGGGGAGCAGTACTTC. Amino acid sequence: CASSQTLGGEQYF.

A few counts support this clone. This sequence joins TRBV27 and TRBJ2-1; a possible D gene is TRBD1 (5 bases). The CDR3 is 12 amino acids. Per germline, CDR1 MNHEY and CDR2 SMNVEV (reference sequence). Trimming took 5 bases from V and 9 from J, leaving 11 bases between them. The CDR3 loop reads CASSPQGGEQFF. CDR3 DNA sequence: TGTGCCAGCAGTCCGCAGGGTGGTGAGCAGTTCTTC.

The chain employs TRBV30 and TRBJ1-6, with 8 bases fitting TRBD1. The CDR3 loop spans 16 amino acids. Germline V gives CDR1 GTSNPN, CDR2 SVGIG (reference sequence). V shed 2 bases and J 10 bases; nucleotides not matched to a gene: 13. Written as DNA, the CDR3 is TGTGCCTGGAGTACCCGGACAGGGAGAGGTGGATCACCCCTCCACTTT. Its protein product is CAWSTRTGRGGSPLHF. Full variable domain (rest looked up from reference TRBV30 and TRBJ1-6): SQTIHQWPATLVQPVGSPLSLECTVEGTSNPNLYWYRQAAGRGLQLLFYSVGIGQISSEVPQNLSASRPQDRQFILSSKKLLLSDSGFYLCAWSTRTGRGGSPLHFGNGTRLTVT.